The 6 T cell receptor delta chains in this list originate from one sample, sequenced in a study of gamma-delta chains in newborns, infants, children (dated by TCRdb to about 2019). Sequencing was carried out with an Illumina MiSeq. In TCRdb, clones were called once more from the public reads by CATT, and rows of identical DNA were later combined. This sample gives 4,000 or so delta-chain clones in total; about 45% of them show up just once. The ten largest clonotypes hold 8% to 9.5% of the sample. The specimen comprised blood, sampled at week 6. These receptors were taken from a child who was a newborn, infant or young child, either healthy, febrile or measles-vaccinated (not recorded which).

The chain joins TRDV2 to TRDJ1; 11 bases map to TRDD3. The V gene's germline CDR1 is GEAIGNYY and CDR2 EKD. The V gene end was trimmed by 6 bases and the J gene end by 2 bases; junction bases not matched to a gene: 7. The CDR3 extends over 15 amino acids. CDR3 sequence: CACSLGDKRTDKLIF. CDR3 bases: TGTGCCTGTTCACTGGGGGATAAACGAACCGATAAACTCATCTTT.

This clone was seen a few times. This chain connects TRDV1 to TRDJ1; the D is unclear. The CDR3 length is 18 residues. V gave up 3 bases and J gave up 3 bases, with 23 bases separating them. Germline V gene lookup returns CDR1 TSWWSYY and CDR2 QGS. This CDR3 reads CALGEPSSLRYRADKLIF. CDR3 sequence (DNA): TGTGCTCTTGGGGAGCCGTCCTCTCTACGGTACAGGGCCGATAAACTCATCTTT.

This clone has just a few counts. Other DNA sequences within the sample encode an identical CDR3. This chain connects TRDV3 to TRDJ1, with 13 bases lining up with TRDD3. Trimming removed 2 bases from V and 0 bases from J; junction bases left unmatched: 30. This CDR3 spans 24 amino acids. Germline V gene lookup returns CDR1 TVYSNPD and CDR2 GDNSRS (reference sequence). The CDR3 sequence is CAFLPTLVLGDTNGHDEYTDKLIF. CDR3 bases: TGTGCCTTTCTTCCTACGCTAGTACTGGGGGATACGAACGGCCACGACGAGTACACCGATAAACTCATCTTT. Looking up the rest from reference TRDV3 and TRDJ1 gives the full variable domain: CDKVTQSSPDQTVASGSEVVLLCTYDTVYSNPDLFWYRIRPDYSFQFVFYGDNSRSEGADFTQGRFSVKHILTQKAFHLVISPVRTEDSATYYCAFLPTLVLGDTNGHDEYTDKLIFGKGTRVTVEP.

CDR3 residues: CAASGVWDWNTDKLIF. The CDR3 DNA follows: TGTGCAGCAAGCGGTGTGTGGGACTGGAACACCGATAAACTCATCTTT. V gene TRAV29/DV5 combines with J gene TRDJ1, with a weak D call TRDD3 (5 bases). V was clipped by 0 bases and J by 0 bases, with 15 bases between them. Germline values: CDR1 NSMFDY, CDR2 ISSIKDK. CDR3 length: 16 residues.

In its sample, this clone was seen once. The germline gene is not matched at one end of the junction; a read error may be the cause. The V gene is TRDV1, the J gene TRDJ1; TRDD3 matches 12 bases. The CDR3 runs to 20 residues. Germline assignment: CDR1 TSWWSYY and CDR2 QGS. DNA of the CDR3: TGTGCTCTTGGGGTGGCCTTCCTAGGACTGGGGGATACCGCAGCCGATAGACTCATCTTT. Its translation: CALGVAFLGLGDTAADRLIF.

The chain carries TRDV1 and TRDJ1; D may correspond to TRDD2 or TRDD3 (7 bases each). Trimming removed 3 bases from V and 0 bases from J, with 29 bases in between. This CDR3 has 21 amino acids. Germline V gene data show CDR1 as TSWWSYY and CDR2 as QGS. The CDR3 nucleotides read TGTGCTCTTGGGGACCTCAAATTCCTACTTGGACTGGGGTCGTACACCGATAAACTCATCTTT. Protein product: CALGDLKFLLGLGSYTDKLIF.